This passage covers 25 T cell receptor beta chains from one sample sequenced in a study of T cell responses to AZD1222 COVID-19 vaccine. The assay was immunoSEQ multiplex PCR, and TCRdb's table has in-frame clones only and misses some. The sample lists about 92,000 clones; roughly nine tenths were seen once. The sequencing here drew on peripheral blood, taken on day 0 of AZD1222 vaccination. The origin of the receptors is an adult in good health.

The V call is TRBV7-2, the J call TRBJ2-3; the D is unclear. Trimming took off 3 bases at V and 5 bases at J, with 9 bases between the two ends. This CDR3 contains 13 residues. The germline V gene has CDR1 SGHTA and CDR2 FQGNSA. The CDR3 region is CASSFLWGDTQYF. DNA of the CDR3: TGTGCCAGCAGCTTTCTCTGGGGAGATACGCAGTATTTT.

This clone appeared once. V is TRBV5-6 and J is TRBJ1-2; a weak D match, TRBD1 (5 bases). Trimming pared 4 bases from V and 4 bases from J, leaving 17 bases between. This CDR3 has 15 residues. Germline CDR1 reads SGHDT; CDR2 reads YYEEEE. The CDR3 region has the DNA TGTGCCAGCAGCCCGGGGCGGCGGCAGGGCTATGGCTACACCTTC. It specifies CASSPGRRQGYGYTF.

The chain is built from TRBV3-1 (or the pseudogene TRBV3-2) and TRBJ2-3, with D possibly matching TRBD2 (6 bases). Trimming stripped 0 bases from V and 4 bases from J, with 17 bases between. The CDR3 totals 17 residues. Germline V lookup: CDR1 LGHDT, CDR2 YNNKEL (reference sequence). CDR3 region: CASSQDQSGWGADTQYF. The CDR3 DNA follows: TGTGCCAGCAGCCAAGATCAAAGCGGATGGGGGGCAGATACGCAGTATTTT.

Only a few counts were recorded for this clone. The CDR3 DNA reads as TGTGCCAGCAGCCCAAGGGGGGGCAACACCGGGGAGCTGTTTTTT. It is translated as CASSPRGGNTGELFF. The chain couples TRBV7-2 to TRBJ2-2; the D gene is possibly TRBD2 (7 bases). The CDR3 length is 15 residues. Germline CDR1 SGHTA, CDR2 FQGNSA. Deletions cut 5 bases from V and 2 bases from J, with 12 bases between. Full variable domain (missing parts from reference TRBV7-2 and TRBJ2-2): GAGVSQSPSNKVTEKGKDVELRCDPISGHTALYWYRQSLGQGLEFLIYFQGNSAPDKSGLPSDRFSAERTGGSVSTLTIQRTQQEDSAVYLCASSPRGGNTGELFFGEGSRLTVL.

The chain combines TRBV11-3 with TRBJ2-3; TRBD1 matches at 9 bases. This CDR3 spans 17 amino acids. With 4 bases clipped from V and 1 base from J, the junction kept 9 bases outside the gene matches. Germline V gives CDR1 SGHNT, CDR2 YENEEA. CDR3 sequence (DNA): TGTGCCAGCAGCTCACCCCGGACAGGGGCGGGCACAGATACGCAGTATTTT. Translated: CASSSPRTGAGTDTQYF.

V usage is TRBV12-3 or TRBV12-4 and J usage is TRBJ1-2, with D possibly matching TRBD1 (6 bases). The CDR3 loop spans 13 amino acids. V lost 5 bases and J lost 4, with 11 bases in between. The CDR3 sequence: CASSKQGTYGYTF. In nucleotides, the CDR3 is TGTGCCAGCAGTAAACAGGGAACCTATGGCTACACCTTC.

The chain carries TRBV11-3 and TRBJ2-1; a weak D match, TRBD2 (6 bases). Per the germline V gene, CDR1 is SGHNT and CDR2 is YENEEA. The CDR3 is made up of 15 amino acids. Trimming left V 8 bases short and J 0 bases short, with 14 bases between. The CDR3 sequence is CASSGGASSYNEQFF. The CDR3 nucleotides are TGTGCCAGCTCCGGAGGGGCCAGCTCCTACAATGAGCAGTTCTTC.

The chain has TRBV18 and TRBJ2-1; possibly TRBD2 for D (5 bases). This CDR3 contains 16 residues. CDR1 and CDR2 from the germline V gene are KGHSH and LQKENI. V lost 2 bases to trimming and J lost 3 bases, with 14 bases between them. Here the CDR3 reads CASSPRGLPYYNEQFF. The CDR3 DNA reads as TGTGCCAGCTCACCAAGAGGACTTCCCTACTACAATGAGCAGTTCTTC.

The gene calls are TRBV6-2 or TRBV6-3 and TRBJ1-5; weak D call: TRBD1 (5 bases). The CDR3 spans 15 residues. V was shortened by 2 bases and J by 2 bases, with 10 bases between the two germline ends. Per the germline V gene, CDR1 is MNHEY and CDR2 is SVGEGT. Here the CDR3 reads CASSYRGVGNQPQHF. The CDR3 coding sequence is TGTGCCAGCAGTTACAGGGGAGTGGGCAATCAGCCCCAGCATTTT.

This clone was observed a single time. The J gene is TRBJ2-5, the V gene TRBV28; 7 positions match TRBD1. The CDR3 sequence is 14 residues long. Germline values: CDR1 MDHEN, CDR2 SYDVKM. V gave up 5 bases and J gave up 5 bases; unmatched junction bases: 8. CDR3 DNA sequence: TGTGCCAGCAGTGCCAGACAGGGTAGGGAGACCCAGTACTTC. This encodes CASSARQGRETQYF.

This chain uses TRBV19 with TRBJ2-7; no definite D call. This CDR3 has 12 residues. Trimming shortened V by 3 bases and J by 5 bases, and 8 bases separated the two germline ends. Germline lookup yields CDR1 LNHDA and CDR2 SQIVND (reference sequence). The CDR3: CASSMSHHEQYF. For the CDR3, the DNA is TGTGCCAGTAGTATGTCTCACCACGAGCAGTACTTC.

This clone was seen a single time. V usage is TRBV5-1 and J usage is TRBJ1-1, with D unclear. This CDR3 region has 15 residues. The V gene's germline CDR1 is SGHRS and CDR2 YFSETQ. The V end lost 3 bases, the J end lost 5 bases, and 17 bases lay between the germline ends. The CDR3 sequence: CASSWAASPRTEAFF. The DNA for the CDR3 is TGCGCCAGCAGCTGGGCAGCAAGCCCAAGGACTGAAGCTTTCTTT.

J is TRBJ1-5 and V is TRBV19, with D possibly matching TRBD1 (6 bases). Per the germline V gene, CDR1 is LNHDA and CDR2 is SQIVND (reference sequence). The V gene lost 5 bases and the J gene lost 11 bases, with 25 bases spanning the gap. The CDR3 covers 16 residues. In nucleotides, the CDR3 is TGTGCCAGTAGTCCCCATAACCGGGACACGGTACGGGCCCAGCATTTT. Translating it yields CASSPHNRDTVRAQHF.

The V gene is TRBV3-1 (or the pseudogene TRBV3-2), the J gene TRBJ2-7, with D unresolved. V gave up 5 bases and J gave up 2 bases, with 13 bases separating them. Germline CDR1 reads LGHDT; CDR2 reads YNNKEL (reference sequence). The CDR3 extends over 14 amino acids. CDR3 in DNA: TGTGCCAGCAGCTACGGGCAGGCGGCCTACGAGCAGTACTTC. Protein product: CASSYGQAAYEQYF.

This clone has a single count. This chain links TRBV29-1 with TRBJ2-7, with TRBD1 matching 7 bases. Germline V gene lookup returns CDR1 SQVTM and CDR2 ANQGSEA. The V segment lost 1 base and the J segment 3 bases; nucleotides outside the gene matches: 3. The CDR3 spans 13 residues. For the CDR3, the DNA is TGCAGCGTTGAAGCCCGACAGGGCTACGAGCAGTACTTC. Encoded protein: CSVEARQGYEQYF.

The V gene is TRBV6-2 or TRBV6-3, the J gene TRBJ1-5; 8 bases fit TRBD1. In germline, CDR1 is MNHEY, CDR2 SVGEGT. V was clipped by 0 bases and J by 5 bases; unmatched bases: 3. The length of the CDR3 is 15 residues. CDR3 protein: CASSYSLQGDQPQHF. CDR3 DNA: TGTGCCAGCAGTTACTCCTTACAGGGGGATCAGCCCCAGCATTTT.

The rearrangement joins TRBV6-6 to TRBJ2-1; weak D call: TRBD1 (6 bases). The CDR3 extends over 14 amino acids. Per germline, CDR1 MNHNY and CDR2 SVGAGI (reference sequence). The germline V and J ends were trimmed by 5 bases and 10 bases, with 18 bases remaining between them. The CDR3 sequence is CASSAPGAEREQFF. The DNA for the CDR3 is TGTGCCAGCAGTGCACCAGGGGCGGAACGAGAGCAGTTCTTC.

This CDR3 reads CASNSLRGNQPQHF. The DNA for the CDR3 is TGTGCCAGCAACAGCCTGAGGGGCAATCAGCCCCAGCATTTT. This chain joins TRBV6-5 and TRBJ1-5; D remains ambiguous. V was trimmed by 7 bases and J by 2 bases, leaving 12 bases between them. This CDR3 comprises 14 residues. Germline CDR1 reads MNHEY; CDR2 reads SVGAGI.

The rearrangement uses TRBV9 and TRBJ2-5; 8 positions agree with TRBD2. The CDR3 loop spans 22 amino acids. Germline loops: CDR1 SGDLS, CDR2 YYNGEE. The junction had 25 bases not matched to a gene; V was cut back by 0 bases and J by 3 bases. CDR3 loop: CASSVGLGGRAGASPIKETQYF. DNA of the CDR3: TGTGCCAGCAGCGTAGGCTTGGGGGGGAGAGCGGGAGCTTCCCCCATAAAAGAGACCCAGTACTTC.

The rearrangement joins TRBV9 to TRBJ2-7, with a weak D call TRBD1 (6 bases). V gave up 3 bases and J gave up 6 bases, with 22 bases separating them. CDR3 length: 16 residues. The germline CDR1 and CDR2 sequences are SGDLS and YYNGEE. Written as DNA, the CDR3 is TGTGCCAGCAGCGGGACCTGGAGGCAGGGGCCCGGCGAGCAGTACTTC. This codes for CASSGTWRQGPGEQYF.

This clone was observed a handful of times. The rearrangement joins TRBV28 to TRBJ2-1; TRBD1 matches 7 bases. The CDR3 is 16 amino acids. With V trimmed by 1 base and J by 6 bases, 9 bases remained unmatched. Germline V lookup: CDR1 MDHEN, CDR2 SYDVKM. This CDR3 is CASSLLSQGRSNEQFF. Here the CDR3 DNA reads TGTGCCAGCAGTTTATTATCACAGGGGAGAAGCAATGAGCAGTTCTTC.

This rearrangement joins TRBV6-5 to TRBJ1-4; possible D gene TRBD1, 5 bases. This CDR3 spans 14 amino acids. V was shortened by 8 bases and J by 6 bases, with 16 bases between the two germline ends. From germline, CDR1 is MNHEY and CDR2 SVGAGI. The CDR3: CASRARPGDEKLFF. In DNA form, the CDR3 reads TGTGCCAGCCGGGCCCGCCCGGGGGATGAAAAACTGTTTTTT.

The chain joins TRBV4-3 to TRBJ2-7; a possible D gene is TRBD2 (5 bases). The germline V gene encodes CDR1 LGHNA and CDR2 YSLEER. V was shortened by 0 bases and J by 7 bases, with 13 bases between the two germline ends. CDR3 length equals 14 residues. CDR3 DNA sequence: TGCGCCAGCAGCCAAGATAACGGGGTCGGGGAGCAGTACTTC. It codes for CASSQDNGVGEQYF.

The V gene is TRBV6-5, the J gene TRBJ2-7, with 8 positions matching TRBD1. The CDR3 is 13 residues long. Germline trimming cut 5 bases from V and 6 bases from J; bases unmatched to any gene: 6. Germline V gene sequence: CDR1 MNHEY, CDR2 SVGAGI. CDR3 in amino acids: CASSRTGRGEQYF. In DNA, the CDR3 is TGTGCCAGCAGTCGGACAGGGCGCGGCGAGCAGTACTTC.

In this sample, this clone turned up a few times. The rearrangement links TRBV27 to TRBJ2-7; 14 bases fit TRBD2. Germline CDR1 reads MNHEY; CDR2 reads SMNVEV (reference sequence). Trimming cost V 0 bases and J 6 bases; bases outside gene matches: 4. This CDR3 has 16 amino acids. DNA for the CDR3: TGTGCCAGCAGTTTATCGTGGACTAGCGGGAGGACCGAGCAGTACTTC. Its protein product is CASSLSWTSGRTEQYF.